This TCR beta chain derives from a study of CD8+ T cells in alopecia areata (dated by TCRdb to between 2018 and 2020). For context, the study as a whole: Treated patients were enrolled in an open-label pilot trial of oral tofacitinib at 5 to 10 mg twice daily for moderate-to-severe alopecia areata. Tofacitinib was administered for 6 to 18 months, and 6 months of follow-up off drug were then conducted to assess delayed response and recurrence. For the treated patients, the SALT score, which quantifies what percentage of scalp surface area is affected, served as the measure of disease severity. To study T cell clonal expansion in alopecia areata, the researchers applied high-throughput TCRbeta sequencing to both the C3H/HeJ mouse model and human patients. On the human side, TCRbeta sequencing was run on scalp tissue and on sorted CD4+ and CD8+ peripheral blood T cells from healthy controls and from alopecia areata patients with either patchy or totalis/universalis disease. Biopsies were taken from tofacitinib-treated patients at baseline and again at 4 and 24 weeks into treatment, and several of those patients also had a later scalp biopsy. Scalp clonality was compared across normal scalp (n=4), patchy alopecia areata scalp (n=8), and alopecia totalis/universalis scalp (n=8). RNA was extracted with the PAXgene miRNA kit for fixed scalp, the miRNeasy kit for PBMCs, and the RNeasy kit for mouse skin. Amplification of TCRbeta CDR3 regions was done by immunoSEQ multiplex PCR using 35 Vbeta forward primers and 13 Jbeta reverse primers.

Receptor amplification or capture employed the immunoSEQ multiplex PCR assay. For TCR sequencing, RNA was extracted from every sample and reverse transcribed into cDNA to serve as template. SuperScript III was used for first-strand cDNA synthesis, primed with a 2:1 mix of oligo-dT and random hexamers. Amplification bias was assessed with a synthetic immune receptor repertoire, and residual bias was removed computationally. The paper's data handling went like this. After raw reads were preprocessed to remove errors, the CDR3 was defined following IMGT conventions as running from the conserved cysteine to phenylalanine. Clonality was computed by normalizing Shannon entropy by log2 of the number of productive unique TCRs and subtracting the result from 1. Scalp TCRbeta sequences were cross-referenced with sorted blood CD4 and CD8 repertoires so that the CD4 or CD8 identity of scalp clones could be inferred. The source is immuneACCESS, and TCRdb retained only in-frame sequences with V and J called. Part of the clones is not carried over; for the studies checked, unresolved V genes explain less than half of this, and the remainder is unexplained. That table furnishes V, J and clone size, whereas the DNA furnished D and trimming. The sample table shows roughly 190,000 clones, and roughly 60% are seen once. About 0.94% of the sample lies in the top ten.

The time point label here, explained by the study, means: 24 weeks on oral tofacitinib. The treatment or condition label for this specimen denotes: oral pan-JAK inhibitor, 5-10 mg twice daily. Lesional scalp punch biopsies and peripheral blood were obtained from alopecia areata patients. PBMCs were separated by density centrifugation and stained for CD3, CD4 and CD8, after which CD4+ and CD8+ T cells were sorted on a FACSAria. Overall results and qualifications from the work: Scalp TCR repertoire analysis is complicated because resident alphabeta T cells in normal human skin are also sequenced, whereas mouse skin is dominated by gammadelta T cells. Tofacitinib significantly lowered scalp clonality and the number of expanded CD8+ clones among the top 100 scalp clones. Compared with mice, TCR sequences shared between patients were less clear, possibly partly because of HLA diversity across the patient population. During tofacitinib treatment, many expanded lesional clones remained in scalp and blood, and this persistence may partly explain relapse after treatment is stopped. Compared with normal scalp, lesional scalp had higher clonality and more expanded CD8+ clones, particularly in alopecia totalis/universalis, a pattern that suggests antigenic drive. Because the treated cohort was small and included a single nonresponder, larger studies are needed to assess links between baseline CD8+ expansion and response.

Comments on this clone: No antigen is known for it. Per-base qualities were not stored, and no clone one base away is much larger.

The CDR3 spans 17 residues, from the cysteine through the phenylalanine. The retained sequence is limited to the CDR3, 51 bases, with the frame set at the first base. The germline V gene provides CDR1 SGHRS and CDR2 YFSETQ. V is shortened by 0 bases, J by 8 bases, and the region joining them spans 21 bases. Recombination joined TRBV5-1 with TRBJ2-1, with no D gene named confidently. The clonotype was recovered from a human donor with alopecia areata. Specimen: CD4+ T cells sorted from blood, collected at week 24, from a patient treated with tofacitinib. The CDR3 has the sequence CASSLDQGPWVGDEQFF. The nucleotide sequence is given as TGCGCCAGCAGCTTGGACCAAGGGCCATGGGTAGGCGATGAGCAGTTCTTC.